This TCR beta chain was identified during a study of cytotoxic CD8 clonotypes in ibrutinib-treated CLL. A note on this clone: The antigen is undetermined.

Findings and limits, study-wide: Baseline clonality, higher than in age-matched healthy donors, tracked circulating CD8+ T-cell counts.

CDR1 MNHNS and CDR2 SASEGT come from the germline V gene. J gave up 3 bases and V 6 bases, and 5 bases lay outside the gene matches. This CDR3 has 14 residues. Sequenced by immunoSEQ multiplex PCR; TCRdb stores in-frame clones only, minus some. The sample yields over 120,000 clones, about 79% seen once. The chain carries TRBV6-1 and TRBJ2-7, with 10 bases lining up with TRBD1. The clonotype originates from a human donor with chronic lymphocytic leukemia. Sequencing used PBMCs, obtained after 12 months of ibrutinib treatment. The CDR3 coding sequence is TGTGCCAGCAGAGAGACAGGGGGCGTCTACGAGCAGTACTTC. Protein: CASRETGGVYEQYF.